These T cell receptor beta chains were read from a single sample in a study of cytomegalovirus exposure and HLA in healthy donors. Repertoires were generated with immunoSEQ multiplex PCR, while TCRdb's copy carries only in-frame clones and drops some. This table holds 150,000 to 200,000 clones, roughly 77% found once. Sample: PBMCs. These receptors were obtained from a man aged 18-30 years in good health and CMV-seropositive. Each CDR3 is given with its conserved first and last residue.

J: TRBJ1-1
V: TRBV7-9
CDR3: CASSETGTEAFF

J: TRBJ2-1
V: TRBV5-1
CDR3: CASSLDFSSYNEQFF

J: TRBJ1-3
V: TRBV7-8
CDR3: CASTLGGSGNTIYF

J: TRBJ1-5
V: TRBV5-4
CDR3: CASSLDTEPQHF

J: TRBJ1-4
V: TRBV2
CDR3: CASNPGLVEKLFF

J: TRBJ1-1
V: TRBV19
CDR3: CASSSRDRGPGNTEAFF

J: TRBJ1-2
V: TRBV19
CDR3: CASRQGDGYTF

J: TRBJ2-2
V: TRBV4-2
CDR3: CASSQPIGLANTGELFF

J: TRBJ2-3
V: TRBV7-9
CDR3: CASSADSLTDTQYF

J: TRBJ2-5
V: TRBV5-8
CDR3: CASSFVGLADQETQYF

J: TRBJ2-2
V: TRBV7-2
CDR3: CASSPGTFTGELFF

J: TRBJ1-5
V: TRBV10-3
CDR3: CAISEGEERNQPQHF

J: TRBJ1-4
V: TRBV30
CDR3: CAWAGTGREKLFF

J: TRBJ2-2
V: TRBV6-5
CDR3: CATGRTGVNTGELFF

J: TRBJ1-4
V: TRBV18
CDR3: CASSPERDRAMDHEKLFF